This TCR beta chain is from a study of human T cells and chemical hapten exposure. At the level of the study: Mainly, slight library volume differences in the pool made TCR yields vary. Overall study results and limits: Sensitizing with DPC caused no change in TCRs above 1 in 1000 frequency.

As regards this clonotype: The target antigen is unknown.

Authors' methods: A per-sample median of roughly 96,000 TCRs was observed, with a range of roughly 23,224 to 700,000. TCRdb independently ran MiXCR on the RACE reads; one entry per CDR3 protein. The V and J calls and clone size are TCRdb's, not the authors'. Of about 90,000 distinct CDR3 sequences listed, roughly a tenth were seen once; the top ten hold around 1.1%. Stated time point: patch test 3, about 24 weeks after DPC sensitization. The treatment is: therapeutic diphenylcyclopropenone sensitization with weekly scalp DPC. Germline V CDR1 and CDR2: SGHTA, FQGNSA. The CDR3 spans 16 residues. The V segment lost 7 bases and the J segment 11 bases; nucleotides outside the gene matches: 20.

The receptor comes from a woman aged 25 to 45 with alopecia areata. Some clones in this sample may be carry-over from other donors' samples. The J gene is TRBJ1-1, the V gene TRBV7-2; 9 nucleotides line up with TRBD1. The source material was whole blood, sampled in connection with sensitization to the hapten diphenylcyclopropenone (DPC). In DNA, the CDR3 is TGTGCCAGCAACCAGGGGGCCGGGACAGGGTTTTCGGGTGCTTTCTTT. The encoded protein is CASNQGAGTGFSGAFF.